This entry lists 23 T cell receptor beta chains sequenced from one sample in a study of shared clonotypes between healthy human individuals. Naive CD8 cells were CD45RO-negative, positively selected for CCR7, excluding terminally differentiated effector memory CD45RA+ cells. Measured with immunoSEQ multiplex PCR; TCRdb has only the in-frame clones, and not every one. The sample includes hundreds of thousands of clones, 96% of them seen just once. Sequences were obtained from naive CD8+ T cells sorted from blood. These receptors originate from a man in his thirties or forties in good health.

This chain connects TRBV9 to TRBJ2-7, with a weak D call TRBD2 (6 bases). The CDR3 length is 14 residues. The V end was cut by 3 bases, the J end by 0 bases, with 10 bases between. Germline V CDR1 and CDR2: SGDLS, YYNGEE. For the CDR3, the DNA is TGTGCCAGCAGCGAGGGGACTCGCTCCTACGAGCAGTACTTC. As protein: CASSEGTRSYEQYF.

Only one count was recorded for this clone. The CDR3 protein is CASRTDREETQYF. CDR3 sequence (DNA): TGTGCCAGCAGAACGGACAGGGAAGAGACCCAGTACTTC. V gene TRBV6-5 combines with J gene TRBJ2-5; 8 bases map to TRBD1. The ends lost 6 bases at V and 3 bases at J; junction bases unmatched: 3. CDR3 length: 13 residues. Germline-derived CDR1 and CDR2 are MNHEY and SVGAGI.

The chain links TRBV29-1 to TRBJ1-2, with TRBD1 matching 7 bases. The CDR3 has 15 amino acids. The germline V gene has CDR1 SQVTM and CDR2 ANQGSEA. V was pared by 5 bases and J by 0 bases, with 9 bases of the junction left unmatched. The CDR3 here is CSVFGQERTNYGYTF. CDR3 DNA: TGCAGCGTTTTTGGACAGGAGAGAACTAACTATGGCTACACCTTC.

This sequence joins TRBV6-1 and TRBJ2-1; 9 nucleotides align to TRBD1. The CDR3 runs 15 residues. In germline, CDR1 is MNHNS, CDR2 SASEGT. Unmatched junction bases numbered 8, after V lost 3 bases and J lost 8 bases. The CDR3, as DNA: TGTGCCAGCAGTGACGGGACAGGGTCCCCCTATGAGCAGTTCTTC. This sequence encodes CASSDGTGSPYEQFF.

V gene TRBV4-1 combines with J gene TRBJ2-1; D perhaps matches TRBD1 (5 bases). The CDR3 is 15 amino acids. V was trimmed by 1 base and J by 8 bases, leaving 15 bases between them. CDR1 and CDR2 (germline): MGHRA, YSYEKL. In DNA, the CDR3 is TGCGCCAGCAGCCAAGTGTCTGGGGCTCTGGATGAGCAGTTCTTC. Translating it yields CASSQVSGALDEQFF.

In nucleotides, the CDR3 is TGTGCCAGCAGCCCACGACTAGGAAGAAGAGATACGCAGTATTTT. This codes for CASSPRLGRRDTQYF. V usage is TRBV7-9 and J usage is TRBJ2-3, with a tentative D call TRBD2 (6 bases). V was cut by 5 bases and J by 5 bases, with 17 bases left in between. The CDR3 length is 15 residues. CDR1 and CDR2 from the germline V gene are SEHNR and FQNEAQ (reference sequence).

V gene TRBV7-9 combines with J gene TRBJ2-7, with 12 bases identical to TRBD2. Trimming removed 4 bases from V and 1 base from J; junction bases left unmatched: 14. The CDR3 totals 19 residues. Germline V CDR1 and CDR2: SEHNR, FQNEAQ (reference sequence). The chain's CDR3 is CASSSRTGHLAGGSYEQYF. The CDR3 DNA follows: TGTGCCAGCAGCTCCCGGACAGGGCACCTAGCGGGAGGGTCCTACGAGCAGTACTTC.

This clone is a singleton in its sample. The CDR3 bases are TGTGCCAGCAGGGCGGCTTCTGGAAACACCATATATTTT. The encoded protein is CASRAASGNTIYF. The gene calls are TRBV9 and TRBJ1-3, with D unresolved. V dropped 5 bases and J dropped 1 base, with 7 bases sitting between them. The CDR3 spans 13 residues. From germline, CDR1 is SGDLS and CDR2 YYNGEE.

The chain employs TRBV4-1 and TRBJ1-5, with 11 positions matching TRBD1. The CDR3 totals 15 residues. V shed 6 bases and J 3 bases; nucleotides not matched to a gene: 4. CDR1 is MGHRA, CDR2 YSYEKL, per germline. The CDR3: CASSPGQGDNQPQHF. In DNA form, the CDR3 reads TGCGCCAGCAGTCCGGGACAGGGGGACAATCAGCCCCAGCATTTT.

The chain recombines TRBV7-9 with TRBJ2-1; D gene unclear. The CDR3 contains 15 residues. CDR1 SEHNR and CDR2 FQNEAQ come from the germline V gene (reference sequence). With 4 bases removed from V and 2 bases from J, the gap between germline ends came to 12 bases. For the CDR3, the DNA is TGTGCCAGCAGCTCGAGCGCTCAACCCTACAATGAGCAGTTCTTC. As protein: CASSSSAQPYNEQFF. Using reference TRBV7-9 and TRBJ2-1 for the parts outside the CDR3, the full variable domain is DTGVSQNPRHKITKRGQNVTFRCDPISEHNRLYWYRQTLGQGPEFLTYFQNEAQLEKSRLLSDRFSAERPKGSFSTLEIQRTEQGDSAMYLCASSSSAQPYNEQFFGPGTRLTVL.

The CDR3 DNA is TGTGCCACCCGGGGCACAGGGGGCAACACTGAAGCTTTCTTT. It translates to CATRGTGGNTEAFF. The chain links TRBV7-9 to TRBJ1-1; 9 bases align to TRBD1. Germline lookup yields CDR1 SEHNR and CDR2 FQNEAQ (reference sequence). The V gene end was trimmed by 10 bases and the J gene end by 2 bases; junction bases not matched to a gene: 8. There are 14 residues in the CDR3.

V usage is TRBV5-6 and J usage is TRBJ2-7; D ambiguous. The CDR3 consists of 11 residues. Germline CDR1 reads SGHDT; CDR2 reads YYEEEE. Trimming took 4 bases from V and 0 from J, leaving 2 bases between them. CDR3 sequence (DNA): TGTGCCAGCAGCGGCTCCTACGAGCAGTACTTC. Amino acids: CASSGSYEQYF.

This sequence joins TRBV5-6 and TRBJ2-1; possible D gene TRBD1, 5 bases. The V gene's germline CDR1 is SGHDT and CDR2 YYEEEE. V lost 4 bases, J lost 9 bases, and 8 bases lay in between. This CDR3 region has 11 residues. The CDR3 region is CASSEGAEQFF. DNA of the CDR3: TGTGCCAGCAGCGAAGGGGCTGAGCAGTTCTTC. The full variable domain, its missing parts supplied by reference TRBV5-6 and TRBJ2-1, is DAGVTQSPTHLIKTRGQQVTLRCSPKSGHDTVSWYQQALGQGPQFIFQYYEEEERQRGNFPDRFSGHQFPNYSSELNVNALLLGDSALYLCASSEGAEQFFGPGTRLTVL.

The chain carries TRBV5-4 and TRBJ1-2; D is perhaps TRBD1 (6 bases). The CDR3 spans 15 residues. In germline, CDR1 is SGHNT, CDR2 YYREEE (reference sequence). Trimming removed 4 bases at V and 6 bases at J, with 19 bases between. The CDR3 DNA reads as TGTGCCAGCAGCCCAGCCATATTTGCAGGGGATGGCTACACCTTC. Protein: CASSPAIFAGDGYTF.

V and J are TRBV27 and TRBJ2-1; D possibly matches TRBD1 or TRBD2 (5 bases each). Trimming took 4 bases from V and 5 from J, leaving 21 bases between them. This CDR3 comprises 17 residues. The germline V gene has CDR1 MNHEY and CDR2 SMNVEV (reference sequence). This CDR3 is CASSSARPGPRNNEQFF. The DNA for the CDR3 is TGTGCCAGCAGTTCTGCACGCCCGGGGCCCAGAAACAATGAGCAGTTCTTC.

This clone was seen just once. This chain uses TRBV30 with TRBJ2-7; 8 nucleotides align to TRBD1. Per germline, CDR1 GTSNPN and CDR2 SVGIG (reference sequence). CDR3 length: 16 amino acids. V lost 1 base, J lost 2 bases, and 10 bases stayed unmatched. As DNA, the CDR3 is TGTGCCTGGAGTGAAACTCAGGGGGCGAACCCCTACGAGCAGTACTTC. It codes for CAWSETQGANPYEQYF.

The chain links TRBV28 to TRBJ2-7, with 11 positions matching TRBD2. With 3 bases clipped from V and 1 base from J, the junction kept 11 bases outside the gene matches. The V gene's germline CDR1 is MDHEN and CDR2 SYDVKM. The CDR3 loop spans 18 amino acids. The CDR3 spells CASSLSETSGTESYEQYF. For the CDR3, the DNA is TGTGCCAGCAGTTTGTCGGAGACTAGCGGGACGGAATCCTACGAGCAGTACTTC.

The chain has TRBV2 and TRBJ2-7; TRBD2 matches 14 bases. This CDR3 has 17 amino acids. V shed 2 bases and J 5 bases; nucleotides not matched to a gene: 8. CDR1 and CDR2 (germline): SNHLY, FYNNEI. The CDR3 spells CASSEIKGLAGAHEQYF. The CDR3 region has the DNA TGTGCCAGCAGTGAAATTAAGGGACTAGCGGGAGCCCACGAGCAGTACTTC.

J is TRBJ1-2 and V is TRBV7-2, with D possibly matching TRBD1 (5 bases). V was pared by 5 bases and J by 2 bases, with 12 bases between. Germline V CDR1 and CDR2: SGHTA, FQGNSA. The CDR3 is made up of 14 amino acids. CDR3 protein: CASSTRQINYGYTF. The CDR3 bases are TGTGCCAGCAGCACCAGACAGATAAACTATGGCTACACCTTC.

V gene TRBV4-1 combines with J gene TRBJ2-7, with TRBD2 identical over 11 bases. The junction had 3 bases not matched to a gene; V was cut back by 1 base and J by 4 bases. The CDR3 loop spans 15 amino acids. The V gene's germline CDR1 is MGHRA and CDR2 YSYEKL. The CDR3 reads CASSQGLAGYYEQYF. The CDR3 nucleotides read TGCGCCAGCAGCCAAGGACTAGCGGGATATTACGAGCAGTACTTC.

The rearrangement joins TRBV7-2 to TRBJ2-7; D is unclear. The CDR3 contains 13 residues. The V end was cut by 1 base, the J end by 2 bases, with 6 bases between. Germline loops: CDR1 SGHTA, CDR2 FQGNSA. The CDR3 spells CASSLGSTYEQYF. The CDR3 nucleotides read TGTGCCAGCAGCTTAGGCTCAACCTACGAGCAGTACTTC.

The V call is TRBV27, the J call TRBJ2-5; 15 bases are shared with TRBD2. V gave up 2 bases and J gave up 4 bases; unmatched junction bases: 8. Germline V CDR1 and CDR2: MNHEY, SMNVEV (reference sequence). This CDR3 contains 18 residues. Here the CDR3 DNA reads TGTGCCAGCAGTTTAAAACGGACTAGCGGGAGGGTGGGAGAGACCCAGTACTTC. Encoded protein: CASSLKRTSGRVGETQYF.

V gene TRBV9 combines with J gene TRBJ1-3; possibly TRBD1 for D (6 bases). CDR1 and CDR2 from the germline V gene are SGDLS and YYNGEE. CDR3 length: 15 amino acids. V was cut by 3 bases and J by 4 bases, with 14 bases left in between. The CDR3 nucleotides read TGTGCCAGCAGCGGTTCGGGGGCTGACGGAAACACCATATATTTT. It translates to CASSGSGADGNTIYF.